This TCR beta chain was obtained from a study of beta chain features in type 1 diabetes. The CDR3 loop spans 14 amino acids. The V gene's germline CDR1 is SGDLS and CDR2 YYNGEE. Trimming shortened V by 2 bases and J by 0 bases, and 6 bases separated the two germline ends. Overall study findings and caveats: Any PCR bias toward short templates would affect both groups alike.

Turning to this clone: The antigen is not known.

Investigators reverse transcribed all isolated RNA, so they sequenced expressed TCRB transcripts. Generated by immunoSEQ multiplex PCR, the TCRdb table keeps only in-frame clones and is missing some. The repertoire includes roughly 450,000 clones, roughly 14% of them detected once, and approximately 0.038% sits in the top ten. This clonotype was sampled from a man aged 25 to 40 in good health. What was sequenced was naive CD4+ T cells from blood. The V call is TRBV9, the J call TRBJ2-1; no definite D call. The CDR3 sequence is CASSVRSSYNEQFF. CDR3 DNA sequence: TGTGCCAGCAGCGTTAGAAGCTCCTACAATGAGCAGTTCTTC.